This is a list of T cell receptor beta chains from one sample in a study of blood T cell repertoires in COVID-19. Measured with immunoSEQ multiplex PCR; TCRdb has only the in-frame clones, and not every one. The table has about 110,000 clones, 88% seen once; the top ten hold 3% to 4%. The specimen was peripheral blood. These receptors were obtained from a woman between 45 and 65 years old with acute or convalescent COVID-19. Each CDR3 is given with its conserved first and last residue. A D gene is named only where the DNA matches it firmly. Some rows have no size entry. The others give once, few or many, or a class for an expanded clone.

D gene: TRBD1; J gene: TRBJ1-1; clone size: NA; V gene: TRBV3-1/TRBV3-2; CDR3 DNA: TGTGCCAGCAGCTACAGGGGGCAGACTGAAGCTTTCTTT; CDR3 protein: CASSYRGQTEAFF
D gene: TRBD1; J gene: TRBJ1-3; clone size: NA; V gene: TRBV28; CDR3 DNA: TGTGCCAGCAGTTCTCCGGGACAGGCGTACCATTCCTCTGGAAACACCATATATTTT; CDR3 protein: CASSSPGQAYHSSGNTIYF
D gene: TRBD1; J gene: TRBJ1-2; clone size: NA; V gene: TRBV5-1; CDR3 DNA: TGCGCCAGCAGCGCCGGACAGGGAGGGAGTGATGGCTACACCTTC; CDR3 protein: CASSAGQGGSDGYTF
D gene: NA; J gene: TRBJ1-5; clone size: NA; V gene: TRBV20-1; CDR3 DNA: TGCAGTGCTAGTTTAGGGGAGGGTCAGCCCCAGCATTTT; CDR3 protein: CSASLGEGQPQHF
D gene: TRBD1; J gene: TRBJ2-5; clone size: NA; V gene: TRBV29-1; CDR3 DNA: TGCAGCGTTGAAGATCCTCGGACAGGGGGCCTAGCCAACCAAGAGACCCAGTACTTC; CDR3 protein: CSVEDPRTGGLANQETQYF
D gene: NA; J gene: TRBJ2-4; clone size: NA; V gene: TRBV28; CDR3 DNA: TGTGCCAGAAGGGGACACTTAGCCAAAAACATTCAGTACTTC; CDR3 protein: CARRGHLAKNIQYF
D gene: TRBD1; J gene: TRBJ1-6; clone size: NA; V gene: TRBV30; CDR3 DNA: TGTGCCTGGAGTGGGGGACAGGGGAATTCACCCCTCCACTTT; CDR3 protein: CAWSGGQGNSPLHF
D gene: TRBD2; J gene: TRBJ2-7; clone size: NA; V gene: TRBV7-9; CDR3 DNA: TGTGCCAGCAGGGGACCCGTCGAAGAGGAGCGGGAGATCGGGCAGTACTTC; CDR3 protein: CASRGPVEEEREIGQYF
D gene: NA; J gene: TRBJ2-3; clone size: NA; V gene: TRBV29-1; CDR3 DNA: TGCAGCGTTGAAGTGGCGGAGCATAGCACAGATACGCAGTATTTT; CDR3 protein: CSVEVAEHSTDTQYF
D gene: NA; J gene: TRBJ2-2; clone size: NA; V gene: TRBV4-1; CDR3 DNA: TGCGCCAGCAGCCAAGGCGGCCTGAGGACAACAAACACCGGGGAGCTGTTTTTT; CDR3 protein: CASSQGGLRTTNTGELFF
D gene: TRBD2; J gene: TRBJ2-5; clone size: NA; V gene: TRBV6-5; CDR3 DNA: TGTGCCAGTGGCGGGGGAGGGGCAGGAGAGACCCAGTACTTC; CDR3 protein: CASGGGGAGETQYF
D gene: TRBD2; J gene: TRBJ2-1; clone size: NA; V gene: TRBV6-6; CDR3 DNA: TGTGCCAGCAGTTACTCGGCTAGCGGGAAAAATGAGCAGTTCTTC; CDR3 protein: CASSYSASGKNEQFF
D gene: TRBD1; J gene: TRBJ1-2; clone size: NA; V gene: TRBV29-1; CDR3 DNA: TGCAGCGGCAAACAGGGGGCCTATGGCTACACCTTC; CDR3 protein: CSGKQGAYGYTF
D gene: TRBD1; J gene: TRBJ2-7; clone size: few; V gene: TRBV28; CDR3 DNA: TGTGCCAGCAAGTTGATGGGGACAGGGGCCTACGAGCAGTACTTC; CDR3 protein: CASKLMGTGAYEQYF
D gene: TRBD2; J gene: TRBJ2-5; clone size: NA; V gene: TRBV4-2; CDR3 DNA: TGTGCCAGCAGCCAAGATTGGACTAGCGGAGGGGAGACCCAGTACTTC; CDR3 protein: CASSQDWTSGGETQYF
D gene: TRBD1; J gene: TRBJ1-1; clone size: NA; V gene: TRBV5-1; CDR3 DNA: TGCGCCAGCAGCTTGGTGCAGGGGGTGGGAACTGAAGCTTTCTTT; CDR3 protein: CASSLVQGVGTEAFF
D gene: TRBD2; J gene: TRBJ2-1; clone size: few; V gene: TRBV27; CDR3 DNA: TGTGCCAGCAGCCCTCAGACCGCAGCGGGGCGGAATGAGCAGTTCTTC; CDR3 protein: CASSPQTAAGRNEQFF